This paragraph reports one T cell receptor beta chain. These data are taken from a study of blood T cell repertoires in COVID-19. CDR1 and CDR2 (germline): MNHEY, SMNVEV (reference sequence). With V trimmed by 9 bases and J by 1 base, 6 bases remained unmatched. The CDR3 covers 14 residues. Per the original methods: Quantification of nucleated cells was approximated via reference gene primer amplification. The table came from immunoSEQ multiplex PCR; TCRdb's copy has only in-frame clones and leaves some out. The V and J calls and clone size were taken over from that table, and D and trimming were inferred from the DNA. Of approximately 71,000 clones listed, 70% to 90% are singletons.

The rearrangement joins TRBV27 to TRBJ2-7; 10 bases align to TRBD1. Material: peripheral blood. The TCR comes from a man aged 50-59 years with acute or convalescent COVID-19. The CDR3 DNA sequence: TGTGCCAGTACCGGGACAGGGGCATCCTACGAGCAGTACTTC. Amino acid sequence: CASTGTGASYEQYF.